This T cell receptor beta chain originates from a study of cytomegalovirus exposure and HLA in healthy donors (dated by TCRdb to between 2016 and 2019). About the full investigation: According to a later analysis, the roughly 120 validation repertoires were produced on the same platform as the 666 repertoires of the first cohort. The study was designed to test whether signatures of past pathogen exposure could be identified by cataloging public T cell receptors. Along with the roughly 710-subject first cohort, a separate validation cohort of more than 90 different subjects was used. To predict cytomegalovirus infection status, the study combined high-throughput TCR immunosequencing, statistical association of individual TCRs with disease status, and machine learning.

The paper's findings and limits, for the study overall: The classifier was reported to diagnose cytomegalovirus status with high specificity and sensitivity in both the original cohort and the validation cohort. A later analysis had no HLA typing for the validation cohort, so co-occurrence there was scored across all 120 or so repertoires. A later analysis found that TCRs clustered in the first cohort also tended to co-occur in the roughly 110 validation repertoires, with 94% of cluster scores above 0. The study gave a list of about 150 TCR beta chains associated with cytomegalovirus. A few of the identified cytomegalovirus-associated TCR beta chains were confirmed in vitro to be specific for cytomegalovirus antigens. Most TCR sequences were seen in very few donors, while some public TCRs were found in many individuals. According to the authors, the approach could potentially be generalized to other disease states and immunological phenotypes.

Reading the germline V gene (reference sequence) gives CDR1 LNHDA and CDR2 SQIVND. V is pruned by 5 bases and J by 9 bases, leaving 6 bases of the junction without a gene match. The CDR3 goes from the cysteine to the phenylalanine over 15 residues. The sequence is cut down to CDR3 DNA, 45 bases in frame from base 1. In regard to this clone: Its antigen has not been determined. Base quality data are lacking; no much larger clone is found one base away.

The donors were included in the validation cohort of over a hundred subjects, a group kept apart from the roughly 700-subject first cohort. The library came from the immunoSEQ multiplex PCR assay. Under the source paper's analysis protocol: A statistical classification framework was developed to diagnose cytomegalovirus status using the catalog of TCR beta chain sequences. TCRdb obtained this table from immuneACCESS and retained in-frame rearrangements with V and J assigned. These tables miss some clones; where compared with another copy, unresolved V genes account for less than half of the shortfall, and the remainder is unexplained. V and J calls and clone size are copied from that table; D and trimming were computed from the DNA. Recorded for this sample are 250,000 to 400,000 clones; around 87% of them occurred a single time. The ten top clones hold roughly 1.1% of the sample.

The sample comprised PBMCs. Recombination linked TRBV19 to TRBJ2-1; 14 central nucleotides agree with TRBD2. The TCR sequence derives from a woman in her twenties or thirties in good health and CMV-seropositive. The CDR3 protein is CASSSGTSGSIEQFF. In nucleotide form, the sequence is TGTGCCAGTAGTTCAGGGACTAGCGGGAGTATTGAGCAGTTCTTC.